The 26 T cell receptor beta chains in this list originate from one sample, sequenced in a study of blood T cell repertoires in COVID-19. Profiling relied on immunoSEQ multiplex PCR, and the TCRdb table lists in-frame clones only, not all of them. The sample records about 160,000 clones, under 90% being singletons. Sequenced material: PBMCs or T cells enriched from blood (not recorded which). The receptors were sampled from a woman in her fifties or sixties who had recovered from COVID-19.

The rearrangement joins TRBV27 to TRBJ1-2; TRBD1 matches 9 bases. V was pared by 3 bases and J by 0 bases, with 5 bases of the junction left unmatched. Germline values: CDR1 MNHEY, CDR2 SMNVEV (reference sequence). The CDR3 has 16 amino acids. The CDR3 loop reads CASSFKGQGTNYGYTF. In DNA, the CDR3 is TGTGCCAGCAGTTTCAAAGGACAGGGGACTAACTATGGCTACACCTTC.

The chain has TRBV19 and TRBJ1-3; 10 bases line up with TRBD1. V was clipped by 3 bases and J by 4 bases; unmatched bases: 6. The CDR3 sequence is 16 residues long. Germline CDR1 LNHDA, CDR2 SQIVND (reference sequence). The CDR3 sequence: CASSIAGTGVGNTIYF. CDR3 coding DNA: TGTGCCAGTAGTATTGCCGGGACAGGGGTAGGAAACACCATATATTTT.

CDR3 coding DNA: TGTGCCAGCAGCTCCTACCAGGGTGTCTACGAGCAGTACTTC. The encoded protein is CASSSYQGVYEQYF. The V and J genes are TRBV11-2 and TRBJ2-7; D is possibly TRBD1 (5 bases). CDR1 SGHAT and CDR2 FQNNGV come from the germline V gene. V shed 4 bases and J shed 3 bases, with 13 bases lying between them. This CDR3 has 14 residues.

This sequence joins TRBV5-1 and TRBJ1-1, with D hard to call. V dropped 9 bases and J dropped 3 bases, with 18 bases sitting between them. The CDR3 covers 14 residues. Per the germline V gene, CDR1 is SGHRS and CDR2 is YFSETQ. The CDR3 is CANYLKPGDTEAFF. CDR3 nucleotides: TGCGCCAACTACCTAAAGCCGGGAGACACTGAAGCTTTCTTT.

The V gene is TRBV5-1, the J gene TRBJ2-7; a weak D match, TRBD1 (6 bases). V dropped 4 bases and J dropped 1 base, with 9 bases sitting between them. The germline V gene has CDR1 SGHRS and CDR2 YFSETQ. This CDR3 contains 13 residues. CDR3 sequence: CASSQGFSYEQYF. The CDR3 DNA reads TGCGCCAGCAGCCAGGGGTTTTCCTACGAGCAGTACTTC.

This chain connects TRBV27 to TRBJ1-5; D is uncertain. The germline CDR1 and CDR2 sequences are MNHEY and SMNVEV (reference sequence). CDR3 length equals 18 residues. Trimming removed 5 bases at V and 0 bases at J, with 20 bases between. The CDR3 sequence is CASSEYAPSLDSNQPQHF. Here the CDR3 DNA reads TGTGCCAGCAGTGAGTATGCCCCTAGTCTTGATAGCAATCAGCCCCAGCATTTT.

Only one count was recorded for this clone. This CDR3 reads CASGDLINEKLFF. CDR3 coding DNA: TGTGCCAGCGGGGACTTAATAAATGAAAAACTGTTTTTT. This chain joins TRBV5-6 and TRBJ1-4; possible D gene TRBD1, 5 bases. The CDR3 is 13 residues long. Germline lookup yields CDR1 SGHDT and CDR2 YYEEEE. V was pared by 7 bases and J by 5 bases, with 12 bases between.

This chain connects TRBV4-3 to TRBJ2-1; D remains unclear. CDR3 size: 14 residues. Looked up from germline, CDR1 is LGHNA and CDR2 is YSLEER. Trimming took 0 bases from V and 7 from J, leaving 10 bases between them. The CDR3 here is CASSQEMNRNEQFF. The CDR3 bases are TGCGCCAGCAGCCAAGAGATGAATAGAAATGAGCAGTTCTTC.

CDR3 coding DNA: TGTGCCAGCACCGCACAGGCGGGAGAAAAACTGTTTTTT. This translates into CASTAQAGEKLFF. This chain connects TRBV12-3 or TRBV12-4 to TRBJ1-4; possibly TRBD1 for D (5 bases). Trimming cost V 7 bases and J 8 bases, with 14 bases left between them. This CDR3 has 13 amino acids.

This chain joins TRBV28 and TRBJ2-5; 8 bases agree with TRBD2. The CDR3 runs to 15 residues. The V gene's germline CDR1 is MDHEN and CDR2 SYDVKM. V was clipped by 5 bases and J by 3 bases; unmatched bases: 8. CDR3 bases: TGTGCCAGCAGTAAACCCCTAGCGGGTAAAGAGACCCAGTACTTC. Amino acid sequence: CASSKPLAGKETQYF.

CDR3 residues: CASSGRNPGNTIYF. In nucleotides, the CDR3 is TGTGCCAGTAGTGGGCGTAACCCTGGAAACACCATATATTTT. V gene TRBV19 combines with J gene TRBJ1-3, with no clear D. Germline CDR1 and CDR2: LNHDA and SQIVND (reference sequence). Deletions cut 5 bases from V and 2 bases from J, with 10 bases between. CDR3 size: 14 residues. Full variable domain (missing parts from reference TRBV19 and TRBJ1-3): DGGITQSPKYLFRKEGQNVTLSCEQNLNHDAMYWYRQDPGQGLRLIYYSQIVNDFQKGDIAEGYSVSREKKESFPLTVTSAQKNPTAFYLCASSGRNPGNTIYFGEGSWLTVV.

This rearrangement joins TRBV7-2 to TRBJ2-7; D is unclear. The CDR3 length is 14 residues. V was trimmed by 3 bases and J by 6 bases, leaving 15 bases between them. CDR1 and CDR2 from the germline V gene are SGHTA and FQGNSA. The chain's CDR3 is CASSFAMSPVEQYF. DNA for the CDR3: TGTGCCAGCAGCTTTGCGATGTCTCCGGTCGAGCAGTACTTC.

The chain combines TRBV5-5 with TRBJ2-3; 12 nucleotides line up with TRBD2. The CDR3 covers 17 residues. Germline CDR1 and CDR2: SGHKS and YYEKEE (reference sequence). V shed 3 bases and J 1 base; nucleotides not matched to a gene: 6. The CDR3 loop reads CASSSELAGGRTDTQYF. The CDR3 nucleotides read TGTGCCAGCAGCTCGGAACTAGCGGGGGGACGCACAGATACGCAGTATTTT.

Note on this clone: One junction end disagrees with the germline gene, perhaps due to a read error. This chain links TRBV7-7 with TRBJ2-1; D perhaps matches TRBD2 (5 bases). CDR3 size: 15 residues. The germline CDR1 and CDR2 sequences are SSHAT and FNYEAQ (reference sequence). CDR3 bases: TGTGCTAGCAGCCCCCTTTTAGCGTATCCCCATGAGCAGTTCTTC. It translates to CASSPLLAYPHEQFF.

This clone came up a few times. The rearrangement links TRBV2 to TRBJ2-4; 10 bases are shared with TRBD2. In germline, CDR1 is SNHLY, CDR2 FYNNEI. There are 15 residues in the CDR3. V was clipped by 4 bases and J by 1 base; unmatched bases: 1. CDR3 nucleotide sequence: TGTGCCAGCAGTGGTAGCGGGAGGGCCAAAAACATTCAGTACTTC. This sequence encodes CASSGSGRAKNIQYF. Together with reference TRBV2 and TRBJ2-4, the CDR3 gives the full variable domain: EPEVTQTPSHQVTQMGQEVILRCVPISNHLYFYWYRQILGQKVEFLVSFYNNEISEKSEIFDDQFSVERPDGSNFTLKIRSTKLEDSAMYFCASSGSGRAKNIQYFGAGTRLSVL.

The chain employs TRBV5-8 and TRBJ1-5, with 10 bases identical to TRBD1. Germline V gene data show CDR1 as SGHTS and CDR2 as YDEGEE. The CDR3 runs to 15 residues. Trimming took 4 bases from V and 9 from J; bases not matched to a gene: 10. The CDR3, as DNA: TGTGCCAGCAGCCCGGGACAGGGGAGGCTTCGGCCCCAGCATTTT. It translates to CASSPGQGRLRPQHF.

The chain carries TRBV11-2 and TRBJ1-4; 7 bases are a match to TRBD1. Germline V gene lookup returns CDR1 SGHAT and CDR2 FQNNGV. V was pared by 5 bases and J by 2 bases, with 5 bases of the junction left unmatched. This CDR3 contains 15 residues. Written as DNA, the CDR3 is TGTGCCAGCAGCAGACAGGGCAGGACTAATGAAAAACTGTTTTTT. Its protein is CASSRQGRTNEKLFF. Full variable domain (missing parts from reference TRBV11-2 and TRBJ1-4): EAGVAQSPRYKIIEKRQSVAFWCNPISGHATLYWYQQILGQGPKLLIQFQNNGVVDDSQLPKDRFSAERLKGVDSTLKIQPAKLEDSAVYLCASSRQGRTNEKLFFGSGTQLSVL.

This clone was found once. This chain connects TRBV4-2 to TRBJ2-3, with TRBD2 matching over 8 bases. Germline CDR1 reads LGHNA; CDR2 reads YNFKEQ. The CDR3 is 17 amino acids. V lost 0 bases and J lost 2; bases outside the gene matches: 7. The DNA of the CDR3 is TGTGCCAGCAGCCAAGATCACAGCGGGAGCCCCACAGATACGCAGTATTTT. It codes for CASSQDHSGSPTDTQYF.

The chain links TRBV14 to TRBJ2-3; D gene uncertain. V dropped 4 bases and J dropped 5 bases, with 10 bases sitting between them. CDR1 and CDR2 (germline): SGHDN, FVKESK. The CDR3 is made up of 13 amino acids. CDR3 bases: TGTGCCAGCAGCCGAGAAGCAAGAGATACGCAGTATTTT. Amino acid sequence: CASSREARDTQYF.

This sequence joins TRBV7-2 and TRBJ1-5; TRBD1 is a possible D gene (5 bases). The V end lost 1 base, the J end lost 8 bases, and 12 bases lay between the germline ends. Germline V gives CDR1 SGHTA, CDR2 FQGNSA. This CDR3 is built from 14 residues. The CDR3 reads CASSLGVGREPQHF. In nucleotides, the CDR3 is TGTGCCAGCAGCTTAGGCGTCGGCAGGGAGCCCCAGCATTTT.

This chain uses TRBV6-5 with TRBJ1-1; TRBD1 aligns across 8 bases. CDR3 length: 14 residues. The trim removed 8 bases at V and 5 bases at J, leaving 10 bases unmatched. The V gene's germline CDR1 is MNHEY and CDR2 SVGAGI. The CDR3 DNA reads TGTGCCAGCCGAATCGGACAGGGAGGGACTGAAGCTTTCTTT. It translates to CASRIGQGGTEAFF.

This clone was picked up a small number of times. CDR3 residues: CASSGTVINEQFF. CDR3 coding DNA: TGTGCCAGTAGCGGGACAGTGATTAATGAGCAGTTCTTC. The genes are TRBV19 and TRBJ2-1; 7 bases map to TRBD1. Unmatched junction bases numbered 6, after V lost 6 bases and J lost 7 bases. Germline V gene data show CDR1 as LNHDA and CDR2 as SQIVND (reference sequence). The CDR3 contains 13 residues. Combining the CDR3 with reference TRBV19 and TRBJ2-1 gives the whole variable domain DGGITQSPKYLFRKEGQNVTLSCEQNLNHDAMYWYRQDPGQGLRLIYYSQIVNDFQKGDIAEGYSVSREKKESFPLTVTSAQKNPTAFYLCASSGTVINEQFFGPGTRLTVL.

This clone came up once. The rearrangement joins TRBV7-2 to TRBJ2-5; 10 bases agree with TRBD2. The CDR3 runs 16 residues. V trimming: 1 base; J trimming: 3 bases; junction bases outside the gene matches: 5. Germline CDR1 SGHTA, CDR2 FQGNSA. The CDR3 DNA follows: TGTGCCAGCAGCTTAGGGATACTAGCGGGGAAAGAGACCCAGTACTTC. Translation gives CASSLGILAGKETQYF.

The chain combines TRBV5-1 with TRBJ2-3, with a possible D match to TRBD2 (5 bases). Trimming removed 0 bases from V and 2 bases from J, with 13 bases in between. The germline V gene has CDR1 SGHRS and CDR2 YFSETQ. The CDR3 contains 16 residues. In DNA, the CDR3 is TGCGCCAGCAGCTTGGTACTAGAGCCGAACACAGATACGCAGTATTTT. Its translation is CASSLVLEPNTDTQYF.

V is TRBV5-4 and J is TRBJ2-3; D unresolved. This CDR3 is 13 amino acids long. CDR1 is SGHNT, CDR2 YYREEE, per germline (reference sequence). Trimming removed 4 bases from V and 4 bases from J, with 10 bases in between. For the CDR3, the DNA is TGTGCCAGCAGCGGGCCAAGATCAGATACGCAGTATTTT. Translating it yields CASSGPRSDTQYF.

The chain employs TRBV5-1 and TRBJ2-6; 8 bases are shared with TRBD1. There are 18 residues in the CDR3. The trim removed 3 bases at V and 0 bases at J, leaving 8 bases unmatched. Germline V gene data show CDR1 as SGHRS and CDR2 as YFSETQ. CDR3 amino acids: CASSWDRPASSGANVLTF. CDR3 nucleotide sequence: TGCGCCAGCAGCTGGGACAGGCCTGCCTCCTCTGGGGCCAACGTCCTGACTTTC.